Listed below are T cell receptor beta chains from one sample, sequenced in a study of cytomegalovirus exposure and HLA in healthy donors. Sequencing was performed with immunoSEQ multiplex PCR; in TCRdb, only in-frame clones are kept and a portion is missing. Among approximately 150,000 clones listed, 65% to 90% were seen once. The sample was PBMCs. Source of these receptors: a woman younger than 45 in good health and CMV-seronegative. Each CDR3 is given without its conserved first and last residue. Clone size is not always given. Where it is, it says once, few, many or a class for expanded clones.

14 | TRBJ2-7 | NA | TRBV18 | ASSPLPGTGFGEQY
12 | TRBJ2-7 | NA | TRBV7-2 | ASSFHGQTYEQY
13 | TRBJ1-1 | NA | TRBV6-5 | ASSTGTAGWTEAF
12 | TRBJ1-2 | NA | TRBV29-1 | SVEVGQGGDGYT
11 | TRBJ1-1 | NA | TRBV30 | AWSDRGGTEAF
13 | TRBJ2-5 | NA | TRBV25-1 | ASSESLGYQETQY
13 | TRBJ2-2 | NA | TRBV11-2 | ASNLQSGATGELF
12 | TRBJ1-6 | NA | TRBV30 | AWETGTGNSPLH
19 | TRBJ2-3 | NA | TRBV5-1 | ASSPRAGGLAGGTSTDTQY
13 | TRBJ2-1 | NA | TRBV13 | ASSSRGGFYNEQF
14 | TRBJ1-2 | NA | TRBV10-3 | AISDQKDREMGGYT
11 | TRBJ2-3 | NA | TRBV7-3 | ASSLNFGDTQY
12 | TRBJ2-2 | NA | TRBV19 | ASTRGTNTGELF
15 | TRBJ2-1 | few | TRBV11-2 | ASSSGLATIGYNEQF
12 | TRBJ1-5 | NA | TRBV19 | AIGPGVKTQPQH
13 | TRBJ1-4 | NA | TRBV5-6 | ASSREVRGNEKLF
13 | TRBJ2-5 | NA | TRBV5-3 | ARSPRQGCQETQY
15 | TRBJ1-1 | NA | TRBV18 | ASSSTGTGELNTEAF
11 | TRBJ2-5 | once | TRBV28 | ASSRGQQETQY
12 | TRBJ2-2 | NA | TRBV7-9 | ASSLAFGVGELF
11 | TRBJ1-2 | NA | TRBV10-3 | AISESFIAPTD
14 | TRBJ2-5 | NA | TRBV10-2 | ASSEASGGLKETQY
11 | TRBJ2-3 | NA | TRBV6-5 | ASSRGVTDTQY
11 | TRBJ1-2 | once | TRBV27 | ASSFRQGSGYT
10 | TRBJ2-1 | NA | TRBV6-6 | ASSRTDNEQF
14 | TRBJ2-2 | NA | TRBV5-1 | ASSLRELERTGELF
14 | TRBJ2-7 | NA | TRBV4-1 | ASSRRGGTGSYEQY
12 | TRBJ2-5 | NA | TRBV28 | ASSRGGPRETQY
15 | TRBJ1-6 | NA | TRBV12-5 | ASGLVLGASYNSPLH
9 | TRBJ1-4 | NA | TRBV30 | AWASRGKLF
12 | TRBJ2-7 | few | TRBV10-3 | AISEAGREREQY
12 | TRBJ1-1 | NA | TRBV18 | ASSPWGQGTEAF
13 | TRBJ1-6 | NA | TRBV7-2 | ASSQRAVYNSPLH
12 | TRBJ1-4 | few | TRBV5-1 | ASSLLGWGEKLF
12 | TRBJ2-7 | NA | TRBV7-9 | ASSPPPRSYEQY
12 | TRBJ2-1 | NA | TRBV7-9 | ASSAGTGTNEQF
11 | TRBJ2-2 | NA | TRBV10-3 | AISGLSTGELF
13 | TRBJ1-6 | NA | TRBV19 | ASSRDISYNSPLH
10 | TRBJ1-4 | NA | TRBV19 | ASRPGVEKLF
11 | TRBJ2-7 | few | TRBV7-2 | ASSRQGSYEQY
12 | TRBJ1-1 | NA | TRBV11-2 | ASSLAAGNTEAF
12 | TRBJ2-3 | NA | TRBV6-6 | ASSYSARTDTQY